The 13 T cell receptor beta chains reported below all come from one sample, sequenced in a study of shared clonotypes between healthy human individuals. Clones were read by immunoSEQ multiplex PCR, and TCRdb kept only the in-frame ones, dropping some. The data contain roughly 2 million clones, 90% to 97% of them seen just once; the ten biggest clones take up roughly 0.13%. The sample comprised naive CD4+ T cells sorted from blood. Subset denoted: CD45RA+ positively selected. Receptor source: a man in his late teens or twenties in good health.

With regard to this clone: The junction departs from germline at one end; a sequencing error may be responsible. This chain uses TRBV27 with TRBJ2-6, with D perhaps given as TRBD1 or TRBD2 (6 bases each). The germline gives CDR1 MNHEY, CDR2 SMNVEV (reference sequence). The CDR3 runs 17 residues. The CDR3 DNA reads TGTGCCAGCAGTCCTGCCCTCGGGGGCTCTGGGGCCAACATCCTGACTTTC. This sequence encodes CASSPALGGSGANILTF.

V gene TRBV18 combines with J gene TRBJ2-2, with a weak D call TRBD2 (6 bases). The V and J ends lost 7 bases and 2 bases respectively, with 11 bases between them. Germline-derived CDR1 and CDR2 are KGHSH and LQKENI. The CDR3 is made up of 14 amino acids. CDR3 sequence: CASFSGRNTGELFF. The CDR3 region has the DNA TGTGCCAGCTTCTCCGGGAGAAACACCGGGGAGCTGTTTTTT.

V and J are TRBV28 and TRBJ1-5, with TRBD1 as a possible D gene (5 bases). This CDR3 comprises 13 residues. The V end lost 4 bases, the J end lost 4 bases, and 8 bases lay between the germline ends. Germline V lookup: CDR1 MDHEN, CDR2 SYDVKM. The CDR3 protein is CASSSGLNQPQHF. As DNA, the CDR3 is TGTGCCAGCAGTTCAGGGCTTAATCAGCCCCAGCATTTT.

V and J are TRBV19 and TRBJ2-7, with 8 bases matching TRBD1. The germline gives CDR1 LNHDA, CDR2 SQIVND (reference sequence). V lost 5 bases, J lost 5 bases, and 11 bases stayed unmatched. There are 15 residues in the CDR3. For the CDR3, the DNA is TGTGCCAGTAGTGACCTCGGACAGGGTTCTAACGAGCAGTACTTC. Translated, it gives CASSDLGQGSNEQYF.

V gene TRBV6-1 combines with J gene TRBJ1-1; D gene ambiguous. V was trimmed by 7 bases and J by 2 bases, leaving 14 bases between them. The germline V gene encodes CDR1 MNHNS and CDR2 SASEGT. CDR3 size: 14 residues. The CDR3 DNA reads TGTGCCAGCAAGGAGACGCCAAGTAACACTGAAGCTTTCTTT. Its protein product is CASKETPSNTEAFF.

CDR3 nucleotide sequence: TGCGCCAGCAGCTTAGAGGGAGTATCCTATAATTCACCCCTCCACTTT. The encoded protein is CASSLEGVSYNSPLHF. The genes are TRBV5-1 and TRBJ1-6; D gene unclear. Germline values: CDR1 SGHRS, CDR2 YFSETQ. Trimming shortened V by 2 bases and J by 1 base, and 10 bases separated the two germline ends. The CDR3 extends over 16 amino acids.

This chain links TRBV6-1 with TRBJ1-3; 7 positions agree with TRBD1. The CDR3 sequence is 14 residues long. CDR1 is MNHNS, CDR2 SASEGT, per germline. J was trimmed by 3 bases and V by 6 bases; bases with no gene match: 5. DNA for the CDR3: TGTGCCAGCAGCGGCTACAGGGGTGGAAACACCATATATTTT. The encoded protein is CASSGYRGGNTIYF.

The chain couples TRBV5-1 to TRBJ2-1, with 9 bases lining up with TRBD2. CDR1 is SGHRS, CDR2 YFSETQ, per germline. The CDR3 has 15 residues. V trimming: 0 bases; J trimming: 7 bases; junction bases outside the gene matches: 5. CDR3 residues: CASSLASGGTNEQFF. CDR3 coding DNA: TGCGCCAGCAGCTTGGCGAGCGGGGGGACGAATGAGCAGTTCTTC.

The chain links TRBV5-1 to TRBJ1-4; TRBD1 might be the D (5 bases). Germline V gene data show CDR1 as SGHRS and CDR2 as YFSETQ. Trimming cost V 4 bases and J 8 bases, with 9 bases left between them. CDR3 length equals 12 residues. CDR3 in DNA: TGCGCCAGCAGCGAACGGGGGGAAAAACTGTTTTTT. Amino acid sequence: CASSERGEKLFF. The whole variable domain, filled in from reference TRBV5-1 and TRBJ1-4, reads KAGVTQTPRYLIKTRGQQVTLSCSPISGHRSVSWYQQTPGQGLQFLFEYFSETQRNKGNFPGRFSGRQFSNSRSEMNVSTLELGDSALYLCASSERGEKLFFGSGTQLSVL.

CDR3 sequence (DNA): TGTGCCAGCAGCACTCAACCGGGACAGAGTAATTCACCCCTCCACTTT. Protein product: CASSTQPGQSNSPLHF. J is TRBJ1-6 and V is TRBV7-9; 7 bases fit TRBD1. The CDR3 has 16 amino acids. In germline, CDR1 is SEHNR, CDR2 FQNEAQ (reference sequence). J lost 6 bases, V lost 5 bases, and 10 bases had no gene match.

CDR3 sequence: CARTGGAAGNSPLHF. The CDR3 nucleotides are TGTGCCAGGACAGGGGGCGCGGCGGGGAATTCACCCCTCCACTTT. The chain is built from TRBV2 and TRBJ1-6; 10 positions agree with TRBD1. The germline V gene encodes CDR1 SNHLY and CDR2 FYNNEI. There are 15 residues in the CDR3. Trimming at V came to 9 bases and at J to 7 bases, leaving 9 bases not matched to a gene.

CDR3 loop: CASGPGGRVNEQFF. CDR3 bases: TGTGCCAGCGGGCCCGGGGGGCGCGTCAATGAGCAGTTCTTC. The chain is built from TRBV28 and TRBJ2-1; possibly TRBD2 for D (7 bases). This CDR3 is built from 14 residues. Trimming left V 8 bases short and J 6 bases short, with 17 bases between. Germline assignment: CDR1 MDHEN and CDR2 SYDVKM. Looking up the rest from reference TRBV28 and TRBJ2-1 gives the full variable domain: DVKVTQSSRYLVKRTGEKVFLECVQDMDHENMFWYRQDPGLGLRLIYFSYDVKMKEKGDIPEGYSVSREKKERFSLILESASTNQTSMYLCASGPGGRVNEQFFGPGTRLTVL.

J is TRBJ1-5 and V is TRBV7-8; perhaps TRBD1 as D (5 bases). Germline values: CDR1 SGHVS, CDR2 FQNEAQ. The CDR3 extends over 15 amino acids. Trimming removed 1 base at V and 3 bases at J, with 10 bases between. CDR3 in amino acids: CASSLGQGLNQPQHF. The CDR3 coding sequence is TGTGCCAGCAGCTTAGGCCAGGGCCTCAATCAGCCCCAGCATTTT. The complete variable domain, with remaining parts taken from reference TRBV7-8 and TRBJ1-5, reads GAGVSQSPRYKVAKRGQDVALRCDPISGHVSLFWYQQALGQGPEFLTYFQNEAQLDKSGLPSDRFFAERPEGSVSTLKIQRTQQEDSAVYLCASSLGQGLNQPQHFGDGTRLSIL.